This TCR beta chain was observed in a study of blood T cell repertoires in COVID-19. In the study overall: Donors in the United States, Italy and Spain gave samples during acute or convalescent COVID-19. T cells, B-cell-depleted T cells, or PBMCs supplied cDNA or gDNA.

Authors' analysis steps: Nucleated cell counts were estimated from reference gene primer amplification. Sequencing was performed with immunoSEQ multiplex PCR; in TCRdb, only in-frame clones are kept and a portion is missing. V and J calls plus clone size are reproduced from that table; the DNA served to infer D and trimming. In the table there are approximately 190,000 clones, roughly nine tenths of which are singletons. This CDR3 spans 15 amino acids. The germline V gene encodes CDR1 SGHRS and CDR2 YFSETQ. The germline V and J ends were trimmed by 4 bases and 4 bases, with 17 bases remaining between them.

The rearrangement uses TRBV5-1 and TRBJ1-2; TRBD1 is a possible D gene (5 bases). The clonotype comes from a man aged 70-80 years with active or convalescent COVID-19. The sequencing input was peripheral blood. CDR3 DNA sequence: TGCGCCAGCAGCCCCCCAGTAGGGCAGGGCTATGGCTACACCTTC. This sequence encodes CASSPPVGQGYGYTF.